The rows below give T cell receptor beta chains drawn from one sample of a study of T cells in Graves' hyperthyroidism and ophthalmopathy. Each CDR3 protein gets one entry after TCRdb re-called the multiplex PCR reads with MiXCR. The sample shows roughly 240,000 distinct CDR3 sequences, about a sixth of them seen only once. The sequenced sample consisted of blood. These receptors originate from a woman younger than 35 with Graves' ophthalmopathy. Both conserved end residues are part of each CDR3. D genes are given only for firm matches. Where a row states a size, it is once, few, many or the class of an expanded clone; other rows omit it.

CASRGTGPYNSPLHF,TGTGCCAGCAGGGGGACGGGACCCTATAATTCACCCCTCCACTTT,many,TRBJ1-6,TRBV28,NA
CASSQAGDSYNEQFF,TGCGCCAGCAGCCAAGCGGGAGACTCCTACAATGAGCAGTTCTTC,many,TRBJ2-1,TRBV4-3,NA
CASSLAVGANTEAFF,TGTGCCAGCAGCTTGGCGGTAGGGGCGAACACTGAAGCTTTCTTT,many,TRBJ1-1,TRBV5-5,NA
CASSQVTGGRETQYF,TGTGCCAGCAGCCAAGTGACGGGGGGCCGGGAGACCCAGTACTTC,many,TRBJ2-5,TRBV4-2,NA
CASSLGVSGRSSYEQYF,TGTGCCAGCAGTTTGGGGGTTAGCGGGAGGAGCTCCTACGAGCAGTACTTC,many,TRBJ2-7,TRBV12-3/TRBV12-4,TRBD2
CASRKGGTEAFF,TGTGCCAGCAGGAAGGGGGGCACTGAAGCTTTCTTT,many,TRBJ1-1,TRBV28,NA
CASSATETGFGTEAFF,TGTGCCAGCAGTGCGACTGAAACAGGGTTCGGCACTGAAGCTTTCTTT,many,TRBJ1-1,TRBV2,NA
CASSFTGVRNTEAFF,TGTGCCAGCAGCTTTACAGGGGTAAGGAACACTGAAGCTTTCTTT,many,TRBJ1-1,TRBV7-9,TRBD1
CASMGGGSSYNEQFF,TGCGCCAGCATGGGCGGGGGGAGCTCCTACAATGAGCAGTTCTTC,few,TRBJ2-1,TRBV10-2,TRBD2
CASSPPGFGLGGGNNEQYF,TGTGCCAGCAGCCCCCCGGGATTTGGCTTAGGCGGGGGCAATAACGAGCAGTACTTC,many,TRBJ2-7,TRBV7-9,NA
CASSLVRASYEQYF,TGTGCCAGCAGCTTAGTCCGGGCCAGCTACGAGCAGTACTTC,many,TRBJ2-7,TRBV7-2,NA
CASGLPHSRSTNTGELFF,TGTGCTAGTGGTTTGCCCCACTCCCGGTCCACGAACACCGGGGAGCTGTTTTTT,many,TRBJ2-2,TRBV12-5,NA
CASSLGFSGYEQYF,TGTGCCAGCAGTTTGGGGTTTTCAGGATACGAGCAGTACTTC,many,TRBJ2-7,TRBV6-1,NA
CASSYSKRTSGGDEQYF,TGTGCCAGCAGTTACTCGAAGAGGACTAGCGGGGGGGACGAGCAGTACTTC,NA,TRBJ2-7,TRBV6-2/TRBV6-3,TRBD2
CASSEGEGYGKLFF,TGTGCCAGCAGTGAAGGGGAAGGTTACGGAAAACTGTTTTTT,many,TRBJ1-4,TRBV2,NA
CASSPTDSWRLPYGYTF,TGTGCCAGCAGTCCCACAGACTCTTGGCGGCTCCCCTATGGCTACACCTTC,few,TRBJ1-2,TRBV4-2,NA
CASSPRTGDTEAFF,TGTGCCAGCAGCCCCCGGACAGGGGACACTGAAGCTTTCTTT,many,TRBJ1-1,TRBV11-2,TRBD1
CASSYNSAYSYEQYF,TGTGCCAGCAGTTACAACAGTGCCTACTCCTACGAGCAGTACTTC,NA,TRBJ2-7,TRBV2,NA
CASSPSGRNQPQHF,TGTGCCAGTAGCCCCTCTGGCAGAAATCAGCCCCAGCATTTT,many,TRBJ1-5,TRBV19,NA
CANSPGAGTDTQYF,TGTGCCAACTCGCCCGGGGCTGGCACAGATACGCAGTATTTT,many,TRBJ2-3,TRBV7-2,NA
CASSERSASTDTQYF,TGTGCCAGCAGTGAACGCTCAGCTAGCACAGATACGCAGTATTTT,many,TRBJ2-3,TRBV2,NA
CSARDSKRLAKNIQYF,TGCAGTGCTAGAGATTCGAAACGGTTAGCCAAAAACATTCAGTACTTC,many,TRBJ2-4,TRBV20-1,NA
CASSFIGGLGTEAFF,TGTGCCAGCAGCTTCATTGGGGGTTTAGGCACTGAAGCTTTCTTT,many,TRBJ1-1,TRBV7-9,NA
CSVRQGAGEAFF,TGCAGTGTCCGACAGGGGGCCGGTGAAGCTTTCTTT,NA,TRBJ1-1,TRBV20-1,TRBD1
CASSSDPGPYNEQFF,TGTGCCAGCAGTTCGGACCCGGGACCCTACAATGAGCAGTTCTTC,NA,TRBJ2-1,TRBV27,NA
CASRYRDRDYEQYF,TGTGCCAGTAGGTACCGGGACAGGGATTACGAGCAGTACTTC,many,TRBJ2-7,TRBV19,TRBD1
CSAGRTARRETQYF,TGCAGTGCAGGTCGTACAGCGCGCCGAGAGACCCAGTACTTC,many,TRBJ2-5,TRBV20-1,NA
CSASGTPNQPQHF,TGCAGTGCAAGCGGGACCCCCAATCAGCCCCAGCATTTT,NA,TRBJ1-5,TRBV20-1,NA
CASGLRVAGGEQFF,TGTGCTAGTGGTCTACGGGTAGCGGGAGGGGAGCAGTTCTTC,many,TRBJ2-1,TRBV12-5,TRBD2
CASSLAGSFSYEQYF,TGTGCCAGCAGCTTAGCCGGGTCCTTCTCCTACGAGCAGTACTTC,many,TRBJ2-7,TRBV11-2,NA
CASLSRGTGGNYYGYTF,TGTGCCAGCTTATCCCGGGGCACCGGGGGTAACTATTATGGCTACACCTTC,many,TRBJ1-2,TRBV2,NA
CASKQGGTYEQYF,TGTGCCAGTAAACAGGGTGGCACCTACGAGCAGTACTTC,once,TRBJ2-7,TRBV7-9,NA
CASSPANLGARTEAFF,TGTGCCAGCAGCCCAGCAAATTTGGGGGCGCGGACTGAAGCTTTCTTT,NA,TRBJ1-1,TRBV9,NA
CASSLDTGWGSPLHF,TGTGCCAGCAGCTTAGACACAGGGTGGGGTTCACCCCTCCACTTT,many,TRBJ1-6,TRBV11-2,NA
CASSRGQGYNYGYTF,TGTGCCAGCAGCCGCGGACAGGGCTATAACTATGGCTACACCTTC,NA,TRBJ1-2,TRBV5-4,TRBD1
CASRFLGGNEQFF,TGTGCCAGTAGATTTTTGGGCGGCAATGAGCAGTTCTTC,many,TRBJ2-1,TRBV19,NA
CASSTTEGAFF,TGTGCCAGCAGTACAACAGAGGGTGCTTTCTTT,NA,TRBJ1-1,TRBV2,NA
CASSLAGASGNNEQFF,TGTGCCAGCAGCTTAGCGGGGGCTAGCGGGAATAATGAGCAGTTCTTC,few,TRBJ2-1,TRBV11-2,TRBD2
CASSPKGGSTEAFF,TGTGCCAGCAGCCCGAAAGGGGGGTCAACTGAAGCTTTCTTT,many,TRBJ1-1,TRBV6-1,NA
CASSLLMERGGYNEQFF,TGTGCCAGCAGCCTACTCATGGAGCGGGGGGGCTACAATGAGCAGTTCTTC,many,TRBJ2-1,TRBV3-1,TRBD2
CASSHSGSGNNEQFF,TGTGCCAGCAGCCATAGCGGGAGCGGGAACAATGAGCAGTTCTTC,many,TRBJ2-1,TRBV3-1,TRBD2
CASSIVGGNWGSYNEQFF,TGTGCCAGTAGTATAGTGGGCGGGAATTGGGGATCCTACAATGAGCAGTTCTTC,NA,TRBJ2-1,TRBV19,NA
CSARGVQTGAFYGYTF,TGCAGTGCTAGGGGGGTACAGACAGGGGCCTTCTATGGCTACACCTTC,many,TRBJ1-2,TRBV20-1,TRBD1
CASSYQHVGVGSYEQYF,TGTGCCAGCAGTTACCAGCATGTGGGGGTCGGCTCCTACGAGCAGTACTTC,many,TRBJ2-7,TRBV6-6,NA
CASRAKTSGIYNEQFF,TGTGCCAGCAGGGCTAAGACTAGCGGGATTTACAATGAGCAGTTCTTC,many,TRBJ2-1,TRBV2,TRBD2
CSSPGLAGNEQFF,TGCAGTTCCCCGGGACTAGCGGGAAATGAGCAGTTCTTC,many,TRBJ2-1,TRBV20-1,TRBD2
CASSIGFRAGTDTQYF,TGTGCCAGTAGTATTGGGTTCAGGGCTGGGACAGATACGCAGTATTTT,NA,TRBJ2-3,TRBV19,NA
CASSPLRRRPLYGYTF,TGTGCCAGCAGTCCCCTTAGGAGGAGGCCCCTCTATGGCTACACCTTC,many,TRBJ1-2,TRBV28,NA
CASSLLHAGSSYNEQFF,TGTGCCAGCAGCCTCCTGCATGCGGGAAGCTCCTACAATGAGCAGTTCTTC,NA,TRBJ2-1,TRBV3-1,NA
CAWSSGNEKLFF,TGTGCCTGGAGTTCGGGGAATGAAAAACTGTTTTTT,many,TRBJ1-4,TRBV30,NA
CASSQSTSWGTGELFF,TGCGCCAGCAGCCAATCAACTAGCTGGGGCACCGGGGAGCTGTTTTTT,NA,TRBJ2-2,TRBV4-3,NA
CASTVGGTGTEAFF,TGCGCCAGCACCGTAGGGGGGACGGGCACTGAAGCTTTCTTT,NA,TRBJ1-1,TRBV5-1,NA
CASKPAGTGLRGYGYTF,TGTGCCAGCAAACCTGCCGGGACAGGCCTTAGAGGCTATGGCTACACCTTC,many,TRBJ1-2,TRBV28,TRBD1